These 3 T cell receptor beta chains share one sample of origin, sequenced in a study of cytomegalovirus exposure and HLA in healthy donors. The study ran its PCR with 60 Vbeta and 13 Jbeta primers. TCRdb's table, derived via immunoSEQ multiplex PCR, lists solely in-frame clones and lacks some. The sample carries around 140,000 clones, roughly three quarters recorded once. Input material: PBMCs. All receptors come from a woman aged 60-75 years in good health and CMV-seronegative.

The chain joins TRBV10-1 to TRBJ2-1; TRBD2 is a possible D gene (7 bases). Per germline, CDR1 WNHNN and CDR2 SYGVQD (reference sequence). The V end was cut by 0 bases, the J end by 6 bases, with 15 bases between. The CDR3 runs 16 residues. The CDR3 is CASSESSGGAGNEQFF. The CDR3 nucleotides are TGCGCCAGCAGTGAGTCGAGTGGGGGGGCGGGCAATGAGCAGTTCTTC.

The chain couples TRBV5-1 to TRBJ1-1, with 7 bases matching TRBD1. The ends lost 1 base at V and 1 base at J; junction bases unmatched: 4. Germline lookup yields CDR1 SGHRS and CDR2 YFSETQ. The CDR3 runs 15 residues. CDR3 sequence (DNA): TGCGCCAGCAGCTTGCCCGGGACAGCGAACACTGAAGCTTTCTTT. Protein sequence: CASSLPGTANTEAFF.

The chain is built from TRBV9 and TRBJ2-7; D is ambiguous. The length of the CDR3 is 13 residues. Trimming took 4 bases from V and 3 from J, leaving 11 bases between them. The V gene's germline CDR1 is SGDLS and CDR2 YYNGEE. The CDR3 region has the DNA TGTGCCAGCAGCCCCCCAGGAAACTACGAGCAGTACTTC. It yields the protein CASSPPGNYEQYF.